This T cell receptor beta chain was identified during a study of cytomegalovirus exposure and HLA in healthy donors. As for the study in general: Prior work identified 100 million to 130 million unique TCR beta sequences in roughly 180 million T cells. About 80 million unique TCR sequences came from HLA-typed donors in an early release.

Regarding the study as a whole: In a later analysis, HLA-C alleles had the fewest associated TCRs, DRB1 alleles the most.

Amplification used 60 Vbeta primers and 13 Jbeta primers. The repertoire was sequenced with immunoSEQ multiplex PCR; TCRdb's copy has only in-frame clones and lacks some. Seen here are approximately 160,000 clones, roughly 79% observed once, and the top ten hold 1.5% to 1.9%. Worth noting for this clone: The antigen is unknown.

This receptor was taken from a man in his forties in good health and CMV-seronegative. Source material: PBMCs.

CDR3 residues: CASRPQVGGPNEKLFF. DNA of the CDR3: TGTGCCAGCAGGCCCCAGGTTGGCGGGCCTAATGAAAAACTGTTTTTT. The chain has TRBV28 and TRBJ1-4; D unresolved. Trimming took 6 bases from V and 3 from J, leaving 17 bases between them. From germline, CDR1 is MDHEN and CDR2 SYDVKM. The length of the CDR3 is 16 residues. Full variable domain (remainder filled in from reference TRBV28 and TRBJ1-4): DVKVTQSSRYLVKRTGEKVFLECVQDMDHENMFWYRQDPGLGLRLIYFSYDVKMKEKGDIPEGYSVSREKKERFSLILESASTNQTSMYLCASRPQVGGPNEKLFFGSGTQLSVL.